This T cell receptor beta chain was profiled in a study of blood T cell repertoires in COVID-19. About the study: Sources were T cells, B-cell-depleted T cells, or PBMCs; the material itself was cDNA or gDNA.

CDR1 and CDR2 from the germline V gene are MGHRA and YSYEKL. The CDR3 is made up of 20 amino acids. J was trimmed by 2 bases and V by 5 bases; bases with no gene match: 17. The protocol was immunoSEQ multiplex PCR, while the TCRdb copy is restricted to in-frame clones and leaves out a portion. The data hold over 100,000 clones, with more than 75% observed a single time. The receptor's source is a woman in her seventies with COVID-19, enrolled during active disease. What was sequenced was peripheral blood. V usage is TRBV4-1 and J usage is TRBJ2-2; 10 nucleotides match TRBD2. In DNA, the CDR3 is TGCGCCAGCAGCGGAAAACCCCACGGAGCGGGGGGGCTTAACACCGGGGAGCTGTTTTTT. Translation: CASSGKPHGAGGLNTGELFF.